The sequence of this T cell receptor (beta chain) was determined in a study of cytomegalovirus exposure and HLA in healthy donors. The PCR employed 60 Vbeta primers together with 13 Jbeta primers. In the original workflow: Later work found around 85 million unique TCR beta chains, with 9.5 million to 12 million shared. The method was immunoSEQ multiplex PCR; TCRdb's version includes in-frame clones alone and lacks a portion of them. Clone size and V and J calls were adopted from that table, with D and trimming inferred from the DNA. The table records more than 110,000 clones, about 86% of them present only once. Germline CDR1 reads PRHDT; CDR2 reads FYEKMQ (reference sequence). The length of the CDR3 is 13 residues. V was cut by 1 base and J by 4 bases, with 7 bases left in between. With regard to this clone: Other nucleotide sequences from this sample produce the same CDR3.

Sequenced input: PBMCs. J is TRBJ2-5 and V is TRBV13; a weak D match, TRBD2 (5 bases). The TCR was taken from a man between 40 and 49 years old in good health and CMV-seropositive. CDR3 nucleotide sequence: TGTGCCAGCAGCTTAGAGGCGGGAGAGACCCAGTACTTC. This encodes CASSLEAGETQYF.